This entry describes one TCR beta chain. The data originate from a study of blood T cell repertoires in COVID-19. Per the original data handling: Amplification from reference gene primers served as the basis for estimated nucleated cell counts. This table comes from immunoSEQ multiplex PCR, and its TCRdb copy is limited to in-frame clones, with some not included. Clonal size and the V and J genes are those of that table, whereas D and trimming came from the DNA. The sample includes roughly 200,000 clones, approximately 86% of them seen just once. Contact with a PCR-confirmed or clinician-diagnosed COVID-19 case occurred within 2 weeks of entry. CDR3 size: 11 residues. Trimming removed 6 bases at V and 6 bases at J, with 9 bases between. Germline V gene lookup returns CDR1 MNHEY and CDR2 SVGAGI.

V is TRBV6-5 and J is TRBJ2-7; D call uncertain. The TCR originated in a woman aged 25 to 45 who had been exposed to COVID-19. Sequenced input: PBMCs or T cells enriched from blood (not recorded which). The CDR3 loop is CASRAFGEQYF. The CDR3, as DNA: TGTGCCAGCAGGGCCTTTGGCGAGCAGTACTTC.